These T cell receptor beta chains were read from a single sample in a study of human T cells and chemical hapten exposure. One entry per CDR3 protein, called by TCRdb with MiXCR from the RACE reads. The sample contains tens of thousands of distinct CDR3 sequences, about 9.4% of which appear only once. This material consisted of whole blood, taken in connection with sensitization to the hapten diphenylcyclopropenone (DPC). These receptors came from a woman aged 40 to 50 with alopecia areata. Some clones in this sample may be carry-over from other donors' samples. Both conserved end residues are part of each CDR3. A D gene is named only where the DNA matches it firmly. Some rows mark clone size as missing; the rest say once, few, many or name a class of expanded clone.

>12|TRBV19|-|few|TRBJ2-7
CASSIEGIEQYF
TGTGCCAGTAGTATCGAGGGAATCGAGCAGTACTTC
>16|TRBV5-4|-|many|TRBJ2-3
CASSLGRSVSTDTQYF
TGTGCCAGCAGCTTGGGAAGGAGCGTGAGCACAGATACGCAGTATTTT
>17|TRBV5-1|-|few|TRBJ2-6
CASSFSGQASGANVLTF
TGCGCCAGCAGCTTTTCGGGACAAGCTTCAGGGGCCAACGTCCTGACTTTC
>11|TRBV28|-|few|TRBJ2-7
CASSLNYEQYF
TGTGCCAGCAGTTTAAACTACGAGCAGTACTTC
>17|TRBV7-2|-|-|TRBJ2-7
CASSLTSSGLVPYEQYF
TGTGCCAGCAGCTTAACGAGCTCAGGACTGGTACCCTACGAGCAGTACTTC
>13|TRBV29-1|-|-|TRBJ2-7
CSTRTGDSYEQYF
TGCAGCACGAGAACAGGAGACTCCTACGAGCAGTACTTC
>14|TRBV9|-|few|TRBJ2-3
CASSVSVSTDTQYF
TGTGCCAGCAGCGTTTCGGTTTCAACAGATACGCAGTATTTT
>11|TRBV29-1|-|few|TRBJ1-1
CSVEEGREAFF
TGCAGCGTTGAAGAGGGGCGGGAAGCTTTCTTT
>13|TRBV2|-|few|TRBJ2-7
CASSDTDSYEQYF
TGTGCCAGCAGTGATACGGACAGTTACGAGCAGTACTTC
>13|TRBV6-1|-|few|TRBJ1-2
CASRESIRTGYTF
TGTGCCAGCAGGGAAAGCATAAGAACTGGCTACACCTTC
>17|TRBV2|TRBD2|many|TRBJ2-1
CASSEVLAGVSRNEQFF
TGTGCCAGCAGTGAAGTCCTAGCGGGGGTCTCCCGCAATGAGCAGTTCTTC
>15|TRBV7-2|TRBD2|-|TRBJ2-2
CASSPRLAGTGELFF
TGTGCCAGCAGCCCTAGACTAGCAGGCACCGGGGAGCTGTTTTTT
>14|TRBV7-7|-|many|TRBJ2-3
CASSLSVNTDTQYF
TGTGCCAGCAGCTTATCAGTTAACACAGATACGCAGTATTTT
>14|TRBV7-2|TRBD2|-|TRBJ2-7
CASSQTSGVPEQYF
TGTGCCAGCAGTCAGACTAGCGGGGTGCCAGAGCAGTACTTC
>15|TRBV4-2|-|-|TRBJ1-1
CASSPSIGLNTEAFF
TGTGCCAGCAGCCCATCAATAGGCCTGAACACTGAAGCTTTCTTT
>17|TRBV7-2|-|many|TRBJ1-3
CASSLLGNLRSGNTIYF
TGTGCCAGCAGCTTATTGGGGAACTTGCGCTCTGGAAACACCATATATTTT
>16|TRBV4-3|TRBD1|many|TRBJ2-6
CASSQSDRAGANVLTF
TGCGCCAGCAGCCAATCGGACAGGGCTGGGGCCAACGTCCTGACTTTC